This TCR beta chain was documented in a study of cytomegalovirus exposure and HLA in healthy donors. The PCR had 60 Vbeta and 13 Jbeta primers. Produced via immunoSEQ multiplex PCR; TCRdb's table is partial and in-frame only. The repertoire includes about 160,000 clones, 75% to 85% of them detected once, and about 4.8% sits in the top ten. About this clone: Its antigen is as yet unknown.

Study results and limitations: Some V segments, TRBV6-2 and TRBV6-3 among them, were indistinguishable and were therefore excluded. Earlier analysis found most TCR beta V segments productive about 90% or about 30% of the time.

V was trimmed by 7 bases and J by 5 bases, leaving 8 bases between them. Germline-derived CDR1 and CDR2 are MNHNS and SASEGT. The CDR3 runs to 11 residues. The chain employs TRBV6-1 and TRBJ2-5; D unresolved. Sample: PBMCs. The TCR was taken from a man in his thirties or forties in good health and CMV-seronegative. As DNA, the CDR3 is TGTGCCAGCACTCTAAAGGAGACCCAGTACTTC. This codes for CASTLKETQYF.